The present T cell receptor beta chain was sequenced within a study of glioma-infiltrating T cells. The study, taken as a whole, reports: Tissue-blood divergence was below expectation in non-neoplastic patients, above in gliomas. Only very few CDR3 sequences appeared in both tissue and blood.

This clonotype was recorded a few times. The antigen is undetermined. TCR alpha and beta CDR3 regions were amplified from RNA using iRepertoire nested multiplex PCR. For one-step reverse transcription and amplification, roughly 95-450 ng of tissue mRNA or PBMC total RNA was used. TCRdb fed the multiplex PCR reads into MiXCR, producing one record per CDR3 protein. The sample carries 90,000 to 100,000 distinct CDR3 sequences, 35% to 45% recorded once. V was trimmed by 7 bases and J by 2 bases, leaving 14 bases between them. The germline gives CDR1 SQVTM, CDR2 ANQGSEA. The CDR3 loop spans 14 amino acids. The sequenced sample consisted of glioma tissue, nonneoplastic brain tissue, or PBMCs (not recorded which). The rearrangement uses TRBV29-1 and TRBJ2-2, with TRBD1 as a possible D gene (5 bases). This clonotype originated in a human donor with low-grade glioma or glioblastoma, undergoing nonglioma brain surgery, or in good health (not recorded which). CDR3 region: CSARQLTNTGELFF. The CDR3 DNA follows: TGCAGCGCTCGACAGCTTACTAACACCGGGGAGCTGTTTTTT.